A single T cell receptor (beta chain) is shown here with its context. Its antigen is still unknown. The input lacks base qualities; no much larger clone sits a single base away. V loses 7 bases of germline sequence and J loses 3 bases, and the interval between the two ends is 10 bases. The CDR3 spans 11 residues, from the cysteine through the phenylalanine. Of the read, only the CDR3 DNA is kept; its 33 bases are in frame from base 1. CDR1 and CDR2, looked up from the germline V gene (reference sequence), are DFQATT and SNEGSKA. Every donor in the study was a healthy Caucasian. The twin cohort consisted of three pairs of female monozygotic twins, all aged about 18 to 29 years. CD4+ and CD8+ T cell populations were isolated with positive isolation kits from Invitrogen. This record comes from a study of identical twins (dated by TCRdb to 2016 to 2017). In terms of the full investigation: TCR alpha and beta repertoires from monozygotic twins, unrelated adults of various ages and cord blood were deep-sequenced to test whether fetal clonotypes persist. To rule out contamination, replicate twin experiments were performed at different times with different library preparation protocols. General study outcomes and caveats: Recombination models systematically underestimated out-of-frame TCR alpha sharing in monozygotic twins but agreed with sharing between unrelated individuals. Because the same donors could not be followed over many years, the conclusions depended on cross-sectional statistical analysis. Zero-insertion analyses could be partly confounded by invariant T cells such as MAIT and iNKT, although diverse VJ usage argued against such confounding for most clonotypes. Compared with coincidental sharing between unrelated individuals, out-of-frame TCR alpha sequences shared between twins had an excess of sequences with low generation probability. A weaker excess of twin sharing was found in beta out-of-frame sequences because the signal-to-noise ratio was lowered by fewer shared sequences. Fewer insertions were carried by abundant cord blood beta clonotypes, a similar but weaker trend appeared in young adult naive repertoires, and no such trend appeared in memory repertoires.

The library relied on 5' RACE. The data were produced on an Illumina HiSeq 2000. Template switching added a universal primer binding site, and the final cDNA carried a unique molecular identifier that allowed TCR cDNA molecules to be counted accurately. Specific primers in the conserved constant-segment region were used to synthesize first-strand cDNA for TCR alpha and beta chains. To control for contamination, every cDNA library carried two barcodes: a SMART-Mk sample barcode plus Illumina barcodes. TruSeq adapter sequences and Illumina sample barcodes were added in two successive PCR steps. The TCR alpha and beta cDNA libraries were sequenced on the Illumina HiSeq platform using custom primers. As for the authors' bioinformatics: MiGEC processed the raw reads to extract unique molecular identifiers, while MiXCR was used to determine the CDR3 positions. Recombination models were inferred per individual with the repgenHMM and IGoR tools using an EM algorithm. Shared clonotype analysis was performed with the tcR package in R, normalizing sharing by the product of cloneset sizes. To study raw recombination without the effects of thymic and clonal selection, out-of-frame nonproductive sequences were analyzed. TCRdb trimmed the raw reads at Q25, called clones with MiXCR and kept productive beta chains. CDR3 protein sequences are deduplicated, and each keeps its most common genes and DNA. These V and J calls derive from TCRdb rather than the authors' analysis. The sample table lists 400,000 to 500,000 distinct CDR3 sequences, 13% to 15% of them with a count of one. Approximately 1% of the sample is in the top ten clones.

These data were likewise used in another study, on yellow fever vaccine responses in identical twins. The second study's paper adds: According to the authors, the vaccine-induced T cell response in identical twins seemed to be partly convergent and partly specific to each individual. The study precisely tracked vaccine-responding T cell clones in identical twins.

Source material: CD4+ T cells sorted from blood. The chain is made from TRBV20-1 and TRBJ2-7, with TRBD2 tentatively as D gene (6 bases match). This clonotype originated in a woman aged 18-35 years in good health. The CDR3 sequence is CSGATSYEQYF. The nucleotide sequence reads as follows: TGCAGTGGTGCGACTAGCTACGAGCAGTACTTC.